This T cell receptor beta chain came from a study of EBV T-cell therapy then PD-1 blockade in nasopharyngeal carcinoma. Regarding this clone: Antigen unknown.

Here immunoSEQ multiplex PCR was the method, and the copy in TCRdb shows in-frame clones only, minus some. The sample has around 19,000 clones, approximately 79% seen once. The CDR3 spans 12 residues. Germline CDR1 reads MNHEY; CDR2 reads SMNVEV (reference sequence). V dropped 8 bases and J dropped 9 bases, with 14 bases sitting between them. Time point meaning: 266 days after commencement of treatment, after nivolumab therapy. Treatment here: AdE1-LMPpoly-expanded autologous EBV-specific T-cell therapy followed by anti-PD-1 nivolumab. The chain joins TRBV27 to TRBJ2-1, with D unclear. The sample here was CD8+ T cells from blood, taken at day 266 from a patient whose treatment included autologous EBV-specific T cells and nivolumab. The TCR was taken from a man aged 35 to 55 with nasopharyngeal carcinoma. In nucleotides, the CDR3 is TGTGCCAGCGGAAACAACGAGTTTGAGCAGTTCTTC. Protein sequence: CASGNNEFEQFF.